This T cell receptor (beta chain) was observed in a study of OX40 agonist ivuxolimab in advanced cancers. The protocol was immunoSEQ multiplex PCR, while the TCRdb copy is restricted to in-frame clones and leaves out a portion. The data show roughly 81,000 clones, over 85% seen once. General study findings and limits: Doses of 0.1 to 3.0 mg/kg were accompanied by clonal expansion of CD4+ and CD8+ blood T cells by week 6.

Germline CDR1 and CDR2: ENHRY and SYGVKD. This CDR3 spans 14 amino acids. Trimming left V 4 bases short and J 4 bases short, with 11 bases between. Worth noting for this clone: Its antigen is undetermined.

The source was CD4+ or CD8+ T cells sorted from blood, collected in a trial of the OX40 agonist ivuxolimab. The TCR originated in an adult with an advanced solid tumor such as melanoma, head and neck, liver or kidney cancer. This sequence joins TRBV10-3 and TRBJ1-3, with D hard to call. CDR3 nucleotide sequence: TGTGCCATCAGTGGTGTGGGCTCGGGAAACACCATATATTTT. This gives the protein CAISGVGSGNTIYF.